The clone carrying this T cell receptor (beta chain) was picked up one time. Its antigen is as yet unknown. This entry is derived from a study of cytomegalovirus exposure and HLA in healthy donors. Study-wide findings and caveats: The study recorded 160 or so TCR beta chains that were cytomegalovirus-associated. Subsequent analysis found a tendency for first-cohort TCR clusters to co-occur within the 90 to 150 validation repertoires. There were three CMV-associated chains whose specificity for CMV antigens was confirmed in vitro.

CDR1 and CDR2 (germline): SGHAT, FQNNGV. The CDR3 consists of 12 residues. The V end lost 5 bases, the J end lost 5 bases, and 9 bases lay between the germline ends. Repertoires were generated with immunoSEQ multiplex PCR, while TCRdb's copy carries only in-frame clones and drops some. The top ten hold 1% to 1.5% of the sample, which has about 65,000 clones, about 90% seen once. This receptor was taken from a woman aged 18-29 years in good health and CMV-seronegative. This chain connects TRBV11-2 to TRBJ2-5, with D possibly matching TRBD2 (6 bases). Sequenced sample: PBMCs. The CDR3 DNA follows: TGTGCCAGCAGCCACGCGGGGGAGACCCAGTACTTC. This codes for CASSHAGETQYF.